Presented here are 25 T cell receptor beta chains from one specimen sequenced in a study of OX40 agonist ivuxolimab in advanced cancers. Here immunoSEQ multiplex PCR was the method, and the copy in TCRdb shows in-frame clones only, minus some. The sample consists of about 68,000 clones, 84% of them appearing once. Source: CD4+ or CD8+ T cells sorted from blood, taken in a trial of the OX40 agonist ivuxolimab. The receptor source for this set is an adult with an advanced solid tumor such as melanoma, head and neck, liver or kidney cancer.

A note on this clone: A read error is possible here, since a much larger clone lies one base away. The sample has other DNA sequences that encode this CDR3 too. The chain couples TRBV19 to TRBJ1-5; possible D gene TRBD1, 5 bases. The CDR3 extends over 14 amino acids. Germline V gives CDR1 LNHDA, CDR2 SQIVND (reference sequence). CDR3: CASSMAVQGEPQHF. Written as DNA, the CDR3 is TGTGCCAGTAGTATGGCGGTGCAAGGGGAGCCCCAACATTTT.

The chain couples TRBV7-8 to TRBJ2-5; TRBD1 agrees at 9 bases. Germline V gives CDR1 SGHVS, CDR2 FQNEAQ. Unmatched junction bases numbered 10, after V lost 7 bases and J lost 1 base. CDR3 length: 16 residues. The chain's CDR3 is CASTRDRAGGQETQYF. The CDR3 nucleotides are TGTGCCAGCACTCGGGACAGGGCCGGTGGCCAAGAGACCCAGTACTTC.

This sequence joins TRBV30 and TRBJ1-5, with D possibly matching TRBD1 (5 bases). The CDR3 spans 13 residues. Trimming removed 0 bases from V and 4 bases from J, with 7 bases in between. The germline V gene has CDR1 GTSNPN and CDR2 SVGIG (reference sequence). The CDR3 loop reads CAWSVGANQPQHF. CDR3 sequence (DNA): TGTGCCTGGAGTGTAGGGGCAAATCAGCCCCAGCATTTT.

There are a few counts of this clone. V usage is TRBV6-5 and J usage is TRBJ2-5; 10 nucleotides agree with TRBD1. Losses at the gene ends were 0 bases for V and 3 bases for J; bases not matched to a gene: 1. The germline V gene encodes CDR1 MNHEY and CDR2 SVGAGI. The CDR3 covers 15 residues. CDR3 sequence reads: CASSYSGTGEETQYF. The CDR3 region has the DNA TGTGCCAGCAGTTACTCGGGGACAGGGGAAGAGACCCAGTACTTC.

V gene TRBV5-1 combines with J gene TRBJ1-1; TRBD1 matches at 8 bases. V lost 4 bases and J lost 7; bases outside the gene matches: 6. The CDR3 length is 13 residues. Germline V CDR1 and CDR2: SGHRS, YFSETQ. The CDR3 DNA follows: TGCGCCAGCAGCCTTCGGGGGACAGGTGAAGCTTTCTTT. This encodes CASSLRGTGEAFF. The whole variable domain, filled in from reference TRBV5-1 and TRBJ1-1, reads KAGVTQTPRYLIKTRGQQVTLSCSPISGHRSVSWYQQTPGQGLQFLFEYFSETQRNKGNFPGRFSGRQFSNSRSEMNVSTLELGDSALYLCASSLRGTGEAFFGQGTRLTVV.

J is TRBJ2-7 and V is TRBV28; the match to TRBD1 covers 8 bases. Unmatched junction bases numbered 6, after V lost 6 bases and J lost 8 bases. Looked up from germline, CDR1 is MDHEN and CDR2 is SYDVKM. The CDR3 has 12 residues. The CDR3, as DNA: TGTGCCAGCAGGACAGGACAGGGCCAGCAGTACTTC. Protein product: CASRTGQGQQYF.

This clone is a singleton in its sample. This sequence joins TRBV4-2 and TRBJ2-1; maybe TRBD1 (5 bases). Trimming removed 5 bases at V and 4 bases at J, with 15 bases between. The CDR3 has 15 amino acids. Germline-derived CDR1 and CDR2 are LGHNA and YNFKEQ. This chain's CDR3 is CASSVDRGEYNEQFF. CDR3 DNA sequence: TGTGCCAGCAGCGTAGACAGAGGAGAGTACAATGAGCAGTTCTTC.

The chain links TRBV19 to TRBJ1-3; weak D call: TRBD1 (5 bases). Trimming shortened V by 9 bases and J by 0 bases, and 15 bases separated the two germline ends. CDR1 LNHDA and CDR2 SQIVND come from the germline V gene (reference sequence). The CDR3 contains 15 residues. CDR3 amino acids: CASKPGHDSGNTIYF. For the CDR3, the DNA is TGTGCCAGCAAACCTGGACACGACTCTGGAAACACCATATATTTT.

This chain connects TRBV19 to TRBJ2-5, with 7 positions matching TRBD1. CDR3 size: 15 residues. CDR1 is LNHDA, CDR2 SQIVND, per germline (reference sequence). Losses at the gene ends were 8 bases for V and 5 bases for J; bases not matched to a gene: 14. CDR3 bases: TGTGCCAGTGCGGACAGGCCGGAGGAGACGGAGACCCAGTACTTC. This translates into CASADRPEETETQYF.

The chain carries TRBV9 and TRBJ2-3; D gene uncertain. Trimming pared 2 bases from V and 0 bases from J, leaving 7 bases between. The CDR3 loop spans 14 amino acids. Germline V gives CDR1 SGDLS, CDR2 YYNGEE. The CDR3 DNA sequence: TGTGCCAGCAGCGTGGGCATAAGCACAGATACGCAGTATTTT. Translated: CASSVGISTDTQYF. The full variable domain, with the rest looked up from reference TRBV9 and TRBJ2-3, is DSGVTQTPKHLITATGQRVTLRCSPRSGDLSVYWYQQSLDQGLQFLIQYYNGEERAKGNILERFSAQQFPDLHSELNLSSLELGDSALYFCASSVGISTDTQYFGPGTRLTVL.

The chain recombines TRBV7-2 with TRBJ2-1, with D maybe TRBD1 (6 bases). The CDR3 spans 12 residues. V was cut by 6 bases and J by 15 bases, with 18 bases left in between. Germline V CDR1 and CDR2: SGHTA, FQGNSA. CDR3 coding DNA: TGTGCCAGCAGTTTGGGGGCTATTCGTTTGTTCTTC. This translates into CASSLGAIRLFF.

The chain combines TRBV5-5 with TRBJ2-5, with TRBD2 identical over 8 bases. This CDR3 contains 13 residues. Germline V gene sequence: CDR1 SGHKS, CDR2 YYEKEE (reference sequence). Unmatched junction bases numbered 4, after V lost 4 bases and J lost 5 bases. The CDR3, as DNA: TGTGCCAGCAGCCGGACTAGCCTGGAGACCCAGTACTTC. This encodes CASSRTSLETQYF. The variable domain in full, with the rest retrieved from reference TRBV5-5 and TRBJ2-5, is DAGVTQSPTHLIKTRGQQVTLRCSPISGHKSVSWYQQVLGQGPQFIFQYYEKEERGRGNFPDRFSARQFPNYSSELNVNALLLGDSALYLCASSRTSLETQYFGPGTRLLVL.

CDR3 bases: TGTGCCAGCAGCTTCAGCGTCTCTGGAAACACCATATATTTT. Translated: CASSFSVSGNTIYF. The chain joins TRBV7-6 to TRBJ1-3, with unresolved D. The CDR3 has 14 amino acids. V lost 3 bases to trimming and J lost 0 bases, with 6 bases between them. The germline V gene encodes CDR1 SGHVS and CDR2 FNYEAQ.

In this sample, this clone turned up a few times. This chain connects TRBV11-2 to TRBJ2-1, with D perhaps TRBD2 (6 bases). Trimming removed 0 bases from V and 8 bases from J, with 11 bases in between. The germline V gene has CDR1 SGHAT and CDR2 FQNNGV. There are 14 residues in the CDR3. The CDR3 is CASSLDPGDDEQFF. The CDR3 DNA sequence: TGTGCCAGCAGCTTAGACCCGGGGGACGATGAGCAGTTCTTC. The whole variable domain, filled in from reference TRBV11-2 and TRBJ2-1, reads EAGVAQSPRYKIIEKRQSVAFWCNPISGHATLYWYQQILGQGPKLLIQFQNNGVVDDSQLPKDRFSAERLKGVDSTLKIQPAKLEDSAVYLCASSLDPGDDEQFFGPGTRLTVL.

CDR3 region: CASSPASETQYF. As DNA, the CDR3 is TGTGCCAGCAGTCCAGCTAGTGAGACCCAGTACTTC. This chain connects TRBV28 to TRBJ2-5, with D unresolved. The CDR3 totals 12 residues. The germline V and J ends were trimmed by 5 bases and 5 bases, with 9 bases remaining between them. Germline V gene sequence: CDR1 MDHEN, CDR2 SYDVKM.

The V call is TRBV7-2, the J call TRBJ2-7; D remains unclear. Germline lookup yields CDR1 SGHTA and CDR2 FQGNSA. Trimming shortened V by 1 base and J by 3 bases, and 7 bases separated the two germline ends. The CDR3 is 13 amino acids. DNA for the CDR3: TGTGCCAGCAGCTTAGGGAATCTCTACGAGCAGTACTTC. Its translation: CASSLGNLYEQYF.

This chain links TRBV4-1 with TRBJ2-2; tentatively, D is TRBD2 (6 bases). From germline, CDR1 is MGHRA and CDR2 YSYEKL. This CDR3 region has 15 residues. With 1 base removed from V and 12 bases from J, the gap between germline ends came to 18 bases. The CDR3: CASSQGLGPIMKLFF. The CDR3 bases are TGCGCCAGCAGCCAAGGACTAGGCCCGATTATGAAGCTGTTTTTT.

The V call is TRBV7-3, the J call TRBJ2-2; TRBD2 agrees at 8 bases. CDR3 length: 15 residues. V shed 2 bases and J 5 bases; nucleotides not matched to a gene: 4. CDR1 SGHTA and CDR2 FQGTGA come from the germline V gene. The chain's CDR3 is CASSLWASGTGELFF. The DNA for the CDR3 is TGTGCCAGCAGCTTATGGGCTAGCGGGACCGGGGAGCTGTTTTTT.

The V call is TRBV5-4, the J call TRBJ2-7; D gene unclear. The CDR3 totals 13 residues. The V and J ends lost 4 bases and 2 bases respectively, with 10 bases between them. Germline CDR1 SGHNT, CDR2 YYREEE (reference sequence). CDR3 protein: CASSGVDPYEQYF. The DNA for the CDR3 is TGTGCCAGCAGCGGGGTCGACCCCTACGAGCAGTACTTC.

V usage is TRBV5-4 and J usage is TRBJ2-7; D is possibly TRBD2 (5 bases). From germline, CDR1 is SGHNT and CDR2 YYREEE (reference sequence). This CDR3 has 16 amino acids. Trimming pared 0 bases from V and 0 bases from J, leaving 13 bases between. The CDR3 bases are TGTGCCAGCAGCTTGGGTAGCGCTTTAAGCTCCTACGAGCAGTACTTC. Amino acid sequence: CASSLGSALSSYEQYF. The full variable domain, in which reference TRBV5-4 and TRBJ2-7 provide the parts outside the CDR3, is ETGVTQSPTHLIKTRGQQVTLRCSSQSGHNTVSWYQQALGQGPQFIFQYYREEENGRGNFPPRFSGLQFPNYSSELNVNALELDDSALYLCASSLGSALSSYEQYFGPGTRLTVT.

This clone was detected a few times. V usage is TRBV28 and J usage is TRBJ1-5; a possible D gene is TRBD1 (6 bases). Looked up from germline, CDR1 is MDHEN and CDR2 is SYDVKM. Trimming shortened V by 6 bases and J by 1 base, and 19 bases separated the two germline ends. This CDR3 spans 17 amino acids. The CDR3 region is CASRPGTSGVSNQPQHF. DNA of the CDR3: TGTGCCAGCAGGCCCGGGACTTCAGGGGTGAGCAATCAGCCCCAGCATTTT.

This chain uses TRBV15 with TRBJ2-7; D perhaps matches TRBD2 (6 bases). The CDR3 contains 13 residues. V was clipped by 7 bases and J by 3 bases, with 13 bases between them. Germline V gene data show CDR1 as LNHNV and CDR2 as YYDKDF (reference sequence). CDR3 bases: TGTGCCACCACTCCACCCGGGGGCTACGAGCAGTACTTC. Amino acids: CATTPPGGYEQYF. Together with reference TRBV15 and TRBJ2-7, the CDR3 gives the full variable domain: DAMVIQNPRYQVTQFGKPVTLSCSQTLNHNVMYWYQQKSSQAPKLLFHYYDKDFNNEADTPDNFQSRRPNTSFCFLDIRSPGLGDTAMYLCATTPPGGYEQYFGPGTRLTVT.

This chain connects TRBV6-1 to TRBJ1-1; D unclear. The CDR3 extends over 12 amino acids. From germline, CDR1 is MNHNS and CDR2 SASEGT. V gave up 6 bases and J gave up 8 bases, with 13 bases separating them. The CDR3 spells CASRETTAEAFF. The CDR3 DNA is TGTGCCAGCAGGGAAACGACGGCGGAAGCTTTCTTT.

This clone was counted a single time. This chain links TRBV27 with TRBJ2-2, with 10 bases matching TRBD2. Germline lookup yields CDR1 MNHEY and CDR2 SMNVEV (reference sequence). The CDR3 contains 17 residues. Unmatched junction bases numbered 12, after V lost 8 bases and J lost 3 bases. CDR3 nucleotide sequence: TGTGCCAGCTCGCCCCCTCTAGCGGGAGAGTACACCGGGGAGCTGTTTTTT. It yields the protein CASSPPLAGEYTGELFF.

V and J are TRBV10-3 and TRBJ1-3; no definite D call. V was clipped by 1 base and J by 1 base, with 2 bases between them. Per germline, CDR1 ENHRY and CDR2 SYGVKD. CDR3 length: 13 amino acids. The CDR3 spells CAISEFSGNTIYF. In DNA form, the CDR3 reads TGTGCCATCAGTGAGTTTTCTGGAAACACCATATATTTT.